One sample yielded the 24 T cell receptor beta chains listed below, sequenced in a study of T cell repertoires in cytomegalovirus infection. The antigens of these receptors remain unknown. MiXCR was run by TCRdb on the reads, yielding one entry per CDR3 protein. Of approximately 1,000,000 distinct CDR3 sequences in the sample, around 32% were seen once. Sequenced here: cultured CD8+ T cells from PBMCs, sampled from culture after CMV antigen stimulation. These receptors originate from a human donor in good health (CMV status not recorded). Some clones in this sample may be carry-over from other donors' samples.

This clonotype was counted a few times. The chain combines TRBV7-6 with TRBJ1-2; D not certain. Per germline, CDR1 SGHVS and CDR2 FNYEAQ. The V end was cut by 0 bases, the J end by 2 bases, with 10 bases between. The CDR3 runs 15 residues. CDR3 nucleotide sequence: TGTGCCAGCAGCTTAGCGCAGGCTTGGAACTATGGCTACACCTTC. Translated, it gives CASSLAQAWNYGYTF.

The V gene is TRBV27, the J gene TRBJ2-7; D may correspond to TRBD1 or TRBD2 (7 bases each). Germline values: CDR1 MNHEY, CDR2 SMNVEV (reference sequence). The CDR3 extends over 14 amino acids. The V end lost 6 bases, the J end lost 2 bases, and 14 bases lay between the germline ends. CDR3 in DNA: TGTGCCAGCAGGGAGGGGGGGACAGCCTACGAGCAGTACTTC. Translated: CASREGGTAYEQYF.

The DNA of the CDR3 is TGTGCCAGTAGGGTGGCCGGGACCGTTTATAGCAATCAGCCCCAGCATTTT. It translates to CASRVAGTVYSNQPQHF. The V gene is TRBV19, the J gene TRBJ1-5; D perhaps matches TRBD1 (5 bases). The CDR3 has 17 residues. Germline lookup yields CDR1 LNHDA and CDR2 SQIVND (reference sequence). Trimming cost V 6 bases and J 0 bases, with 18 bases left between them. Looking up the rest from reference TRBV19 and TRBJ1-5 gives the full variable domain: DGGITQSPKYLFRKEGQNVTLSCEQNLNHDAMYWYRQDPGQGLRLIYYSQIVNDFQKGDIAEGYSVSREKKESFPLTVTSAQKNPTAFYLCASRVAGTVYSNQPQHFGDGTRLSIL.

The chain links TRBV4-3 to TRBJ2-2, with D uncertain. Germline V gene data show CDR1 as LGHNA and CDR2 as YSLEER. Trimming removed 0 bases at V and 4 bases at J, with 9 bases between. This CDR3 contains 15 residues. Here the CDR3 reads CASSQDRPPTGELFF. As DNA, the CDR3 is TGCGCCAGCAGCCAAGATCGCCCACCCACCGGGGAGCTGTTTTTT.

This chain joins TRBV19 and TRBJ2-7; 9 positions agree with TRBD1. Germline CDR1 is LNHDA and CDR2 is SQIVND (reference sequence). The CDR3 sequence is 13 residues long. J was trimmed by 3 bases and V by 9 bases; bases with no gene match: 6. This CDR3 reads CASSQGAFYEQYV. DNA of the CDR3: TGTGCCAGCTCACAGGGGGCCTTCTACGAGCAGTACGTC.

The chain joins TRBV11-2 to TRBJ1-1; D is uncertain. Germline assignment: CDR1 SGHAT and CDR2 FQNNGV. The CDR3 extends over 13 amino acids. V gave up 6 bases and J gave up 4 bases, with 12 bases separating them. The CDR3 nucleotides read TGTGCCAGCAGGAGGCCGTTCGGCACTGAAGCTTTCTTT. Translating it yields CASRRPFGTEAFF.

Concerning this clonotype itself: A single base separates this from a much larger clone, so it may be a read error. V is TRBV11-2 and J is TRBJ2-7; no firm D call. The CDR3 consists of 13 residues. The germline V and J ends were trimmed by 4 bases and 2 bases, with 9 bases remaining between them. Germline CDR1 and CDR2: SGHAT and FQNNGV. CDR3 residues: CASSSPPAYEQYF. DNA for the CDR3: TGTGCCAGCAGCTCCCCCCCAGCCTACGAGCAGTACTTC.

This clonotype was observed a few times. The chain links TRBV27 to TRBJ2-7; the D gene is possibly TRBD2 (6 bases). CDR1 is MNHEY and CDR2 is SMNVEV in the germline V gene (reference sequence). CDR3 size: 15 residues. V was clipped by 5 bases and J by 0 bases, with 14 bases between them. The CDR3 DNA sequence: TGTGCCAGCAGTGCGGGACTCTCCAGCTCCTACGAGCAGTACTTC. This translates into CASSAGLSSSYEQYF.

This clonotype has only a few counts. The genes are TRBV5-1 and TRBJ2-7, with a tentative D call TRBD2 (5 bases). The CDR3 is 13 residues long. Looked up from germline, CDR1 is SGHRS and CDR2 is YFSETQ. The V gene lost 4 bases and the J gene lost 4 bases, with 12 bases spanning the gap. This CDR3 is CASSMGVIYEQYF. As DNA, the CDR3 is TGCGCCAGCAGCATGGGAGTTATTTACGAGCAGTACTTC.

The rearrangement uses TRBV2 and TRBJ2-7; D is undetermined. Germline loops: CDR1 SNHLY, CDR2 FYNNEI. The CDR3 contains 13 residues. The V and J ends lost 5 bases and 2 bases respectively, with 10 bases between them. CDR3 bases: TGTGCCAGCAGTCCCTCAACAGCCTACGAGCAGTACGTC. Residues: CASSPSTAYEQYV.

This clonotype occurred a few times. The rearrangement joins TRBV19 to TRBJ1-6; D possibly corresponds to TRBD1 (6 bases). Germline V gene data show CDR1 as LNHDA and CDR2 as SQIVND (reference sequence). V was shortened by 6 bases and J by 8 bases, with 14 bases between the two germline ends. The CDR3 loop spans 14 amino acids. The CDR3: CASRSRGDYSPLHF. The CDR3 coding sequence is TGTGCCAGTAGGAGCAGGGGTGATTATTCACCCCTCCACTTT.

This clonotype was detected only a few times. The gene calls are TRBV12-3 or TRBV12-4 and TRBJ1-4; no firm D call. The CDR3 spans 14 residues. Trimming took 6 bases from V and 8 from J, leaving 16 bases between them. The CDR3 DNA sequence: TGTGCCAGCAGCATCACGAGGGAGGTAGAAAAACTGTTTTTT. Its translation: CASSITREVEKLFF.

The chain links TRBV4-3 to TRBJ1-4; 9 bases agree with TRBD1. Germline assignment: CDR1 LGHNA and CDR2 YSLEER. CDR3 length: 16 residues. J was trimmed by 13 bases and V by 1 base; bases with no gene match: 13. The CDR3 coding sequence is TGCGCCAGCAGCCAAGGACAGGGGGACGTAGCAAAGGGACTGTTTTTT. Its protein is CASSQGQGDVAKGLFF.

Only a few counts were recorded for this clonotype. The V call is TRBV4-1, the J call TRBJ2-7; the D is unclear. The CDR3 covers 13 residues. Germline CDR1 and CDR2: MGHRA and YSYEKL. The V and J ends lost 1 base and 12 bases respectively, with 16 bases between them. The CDR3 protein is CASSQAVVGALYF. The CDR3 DNA follows: TGCGCCAGCAGCCAAGCGGTAGTTGGAGCGCTGTACTTC.

This chain links TRBV10-1 with TRBJ2-1, with D possibly matching TRBD1 (6 bases). The CDR3 extends over 16 amino acids. Trimming took 6 bases from V and 0 from J, leaving 15 bases between them. The germline CDR1 and CDR2 sequences are WNHNN and SYGVQD (reference sequence). The CDR3 sequence: CASSRVGTSSYNEQFF. The CDR3 DNA is TGCGCCAGCAGCAGGGTCGGGACAAGCTCCTACAATGAGCAGTTCTTC.

This clonotype appeared many times. V and J are TRBV12-3 or TRBV12-4 and TRBJ2-6; TRBD1 agrees at 7 bases. The CDR3 is 16 residues long. The junction had 4 bases not matched to a gene; V was cut back by 1 base and J by 4 bases. CDR3 residues: CASSLGTGAGANVLTF. CDR3 bases: TGTGCCAGCAGTTTAGGCACAGGGGCCGGGGCCAACGTCCTGACTTTC.

The genes are TRBV27 and TRBJ1-5; D ambiguous. The CDR3 covers 15 residues. Germline V lookup: CDR1 MNHEY, CDR2 SMNVEV (reference sequence). Trimming cost V 6 bases and J 4 bases, with 16 bases left between them. The CDR3 sequence is CASRLIFGVNQPQHF. The DNA for the CDR3 is TGTGCCAGCAGACTTATCTTCGGGGTTAATCAGCCCCAGCATTTT.

In its sample, this clonotype was seen many times. The J gene is TRBJ2-3, the V gene TRBV28; tentative D call: TRBD2 (6 bases). CDR1 and CDR2 (germline): MDHEN, SYDVKM. This CDR3 is 17 amino acids long. V lost 0 bases, J lost 0 bases, and 13 bases lay in between. In nucleotides, the CDR3 is TGTGCCAGCAGTTTATGGTCTGGCGGGGCCAGCACAGATACGCAGTATTTT. Protein: CASSLWSGGASTDTQYF.

The V call is TRBV27, the J call TRBJ2-7; possibly TRBD1 for D (6 bases). Trimming pared 0 bases from V and 10 bases from J, leaving 7 bases between. The germline gives CDR1 MNHEY, CDR2 SMNVEV (reference sequence). The CDR3 loop spans 11 amino acids. The CDR3 here is CASSLSGQQYF. DNA of the CDR3: TGTGCCAGCAGTTTATCGGGACAACAGTACTTC.

This clonotype has a handful of counts. The chain uses TRBV27 and TRBJ1-5; D is ambiguous. The CDR3 loop spans 15 amino acids. Germline lookup yields CDR1 MNHEY and CDR2 SMNVEV (reference sequence). Trimming removed 6 bases at V and 3 bases at J, with 15 bases between. Here the CDR3 reads CASRSNGIDNQPQHF. CDR3 in DNA: TGTGCCAGCAGATCAAACGGGATCGACAATCAGCCCCAGCATTTT.

The chain links TRBV5-4 to TRBJ1-1; TRBD1 matches 8 bases. The CDR3 loop spans 18 amino acids. Germline V gene lookup returns CDR1 SGHNT and CDR2 YYREEE (reference sequence). V was clipped by 0 bases and J by 5 bases; unmatched bases: 15. CDR3 in amino acids: CASSLVGQGARTGTEAFF. The CDR3 DNA follows: TGTGCCAGCAGCTTGGTAGGGCAGGGGGCGAGGACGGGTACTGAAGCTTTCTTT.

This sequence joins TRBV7-9 and TRBJ2-1, with 10 bases lining up with TRBD2. The CDR3 contains 16 residues. Germline V gene sequence: CDR1 SEHNR, CDR2 FQNEAQ (reference sequence). Trimming cost V 5 bases and J 8 bases; bases outside gene matches: 12. Here the CDR3 DNA reads TGTGCCAGCAGCACGACTAGCGGGCCTGCGGGGGATGAGCAGTTCTTC. Protein sequence: CASSTTSGPAGDEQFF.

The V call is TRBV6-6, the J call TRBJ2-7, with 7 bases lining up with TRBD1. CDR3 size: 14 residues. Looked up from germline, CDR1 is MNHNY and CDR2 is SVGAGI (reference sequence). The CDR3 DNA sequence: TGTGCCAGCACCCAGGGGGACGGCCCCCGCCCGGGACACGTC. This sequence encodes CASTQGDGPRPGHV.

This chain uses TRBV7-6 with TRBJ1-1, with a possible D match to TRBD1 (5 bases). Trimming took off 5 bases at V and 0 bases at J, with 13 bases between the two ends. This CDR3 is 15 amino acids long. Germline lookup yields CDR1 SGHVS and CDR2 FNYEAQ. The CDR3 DNA reads as TGTGCCAGCAGCACAGGCCGGCACATGAACACTGAAGCTTTCTTT. This encodes CASSTGRHMNTEAFF. The full variable domain, with the rest looked up from reference TRBV7-6 and TRBJ1-1, is GAGVSQSPRYKVTKRGQDVALRCDPISGHVSLYWYRQALGQGPEFLTYFNYEAQQDKSGLPNDRFSAERPEGSISTLTIQRTEQRDSAMYRCASSTGRHMNTEAFFGQGTRLTVV.